This T cell receptor beta chain was found in a study of graft-versus-host responses after intestinal transplantation. As for the study in general: Every transplant recipient was induced with anti-thymocyte globulin, then maintained on tacrolimus and steroids for roughly 3 years. Study-wide results and caveats: Recipient-marrow GvH clones were detected, some having first appeared in ileum or blood.

Germline CDR1 SGHDN, CDR2 FVKESK. CDR3 size: 13 residues. As regards this clone: The target antigen is unknown.

Using immunoSEQ multiplex PCR, the repertoire was profiled, and TCRdb retains in-frame clones only, with some absent. The sample includes fewer than 150,000 clones, about 92% of them seen just once. Sequencing used unstimulated CD4+ T cells sorted from spleen or lymph node cells, obtained before intestinal transplant. The V gene is TRBV14, the J gene TRBJ2-5; TRBD2 might be the D (5 bases). The assigned J gene may be wrong: the sequence end matches TRBJ2-7 better. The sequence was obtained from a human donor who received an intestinal transplant. The CDR3 is CASSQETTYEQYF. The CDR3 DNA sequence: TGTGCCAGCAGCCAGGAGACTACTTACGAGCAGTACTTC.